Presented here are 18 T cell receptor beta chains from one specimen sequenced in a study of T cell responses to AZD1222 COVID-19 vaccine. The repertoire was sequenced with immunoSEQ multiplex PCR; TCRdb's copy has only in-frame clones and lacks some. The sample includes around 99,000 clones, 87% of them seen just once. Sequenced material: peripheral blood, taken on day 0 of AZD1222 vaccination. These receptors were obtained from an adult in good health.

The chain links TRBV6-4 to TRBJ1-5, with D unresolved. With 2 bases removed from V and 0 bases from J, the gap between germline ends came to 5 bases. The CDR3 totals 14 residues. Per germline, CDR1 MRHNA and CDR2 SNTAGT. CDR3 nucleotides: TGTGCCAGCAGTGACCCTGGTAGCAATCAGCCCCAGCATTTT. Translating gives CASSDPGSNQPQHF.

In its sample, this clone was seen a few times. The rearrangement links TRBV4-2 to TRBJ2-3, with TRBD2 matching 8 bases. There are 16 residues in the CDR3. The germline V gene has CDR1 LGHNA and CDR2 YNFKEQ. J gave up 4 bases and V 0 bases, and 6 bases lay outside the gene matches. The CDR3 sequence: CASSQEFTSGSDTQYF. The CDR3 DNA reads as TGTGCCAGCAGCCAAGAGTTCACTAGCGGATCAGATACGCAGTATTTT.

The rearrangement joins TRBV6-5 to TRBJ2-1; D may be TRBD2 (6 bases). Germline V lookup: CDR1 MNHEY, CDR2 SVGAGI. The CDR3 extends over 16 amino acids. The V and J ends lost 0 bases and 3 bases respectively, with 12 bases between them. The CDR3 loop is CASSYSAGPRYNEQFF. The DNA of the CDR3 is TGTGCCAGCAGTTACTCGGCGGGGCCACGCTACAATGAGCAGTTCTTC.

This sequence joins TRBV27 and TRBJ1-5, with 7 bases matching TRBD1. The length of the CDR3 is 15 residues. V trimming: 0 bases; J trimming: 4 bases; junction bases outside the gene matches: 3. Germline V gene sequence: CDR1 MNHEY, CDR2 SMNVEV (reference sequence). For the CDR3, the DNA is TGTGCCAGCAGTTTATCGGTCAGGGGGAATCAGCCCCAGCATTTT. It codes for CASSLSVRGNQPQHF.

This clone has a handful of counts. This sequence joins TRBV7-3 and TRBJ2-1; the D gene is possibly TRBD2 (7 bases). CDR3 length: 15 residues. CDR1 is SGHTA and CDR2 is FQGTGA in the germline V gene. V gave up 2 bases and J gave up 4 bases, with 12 bases separating them. CDR3 DNA sequence: TGTGCCAGCAGCTTAGGCGGGGGCGGTTACAATGAGCAGTTCTTC. Its protein product is CASSLGGGGYNEQFF.

The V and J genes are TRBV6-5 and TRBJ1-1, with D maybe TRBD1 (6 bases). V was clipped by 7 bases and J by 1 base, with 10 bases between them. Germline CDR1 MNHEY, CDR2 SVGAGI. This CDR3 is 13 amino acids long. CDR3 DNA: TGTGCCAGCACACTGGGGGCGAACACTGAAGCTTTCTTT. It codes for CASTLGANTEAFF.

CDR3 bases: TGTGCCAGCAGAAAACTAGCGGGAGGGTTCAATGAGCAGTTCTTC. Translation gives CASRKLAGGFNEQFF. This chain connects TRBV28 to TRBJ2-1, with TRBD2 matching 13 bases. The CDR3 is 15 amino acids. CDR1 and CDR2 (germline): MDHEN, SYDVKM. Germline trimming cut 6 bases from V and 6 bases from J; bases unmatched to any gene: 5.

The chain joins TRBV7-9 to TRBJ2-7; TRBD1 agrees at 9 bases. CDR3 size: 16 residues. Trimming took 3 bases from V and 5 from J; bases not matched to a gene: 11. Germline V lookup: CDR1 SEHNR, CDR2 FQNEAQ (reference sequence). The DNA of the CDR3 is TGTGCCAGCAGCTTGAAACCGGGGGACAGGGCCCACGAGCAGTACTTC. This sequence encodes CASSLKPGDRAHEQYF.

This chain joins TRBV5-4 and TRBJ1-1; D is unresolved. V was clipped by 0 bases and J by 4 bases, with 4 bases between them. The CDR3 totals 12 residues. Looked up from germline, CDR1 is SGHNT and CDR2 is YYREEE (reference sequence). DNA for the CDR3: TGTGCCAGCAGCTTGGATGGCACTGAAGCTTTCTTT. This sequence encodes CASSLDGTEAFF.

The rearrangement links TRBV19 to TRBJ1-5; tentative D call: TRBD1 (5 bases). The CDR3 loop spans 15 amino acids. Germline V gives CDR1 LNHDA, CDR2 SQIVND (reference sequence). The V gene lost 7 bases and the J gene lost 4 bases, with 17 bases spanning the gap. The CDR3 DNA is TGTGCCAGTAAACGTAAGGGACGGGGAAATCAGCCCCAGCATTTT. As protein: CASKRKGRGNQPQHF. Full variable domain (missing parts from reference TRBV19 and TRBJ1-5): DGGITQSPKYLFRKEGQNVTLSCEQNLNHDAMYWYRQDPGQGLRLIYYSQIVNDFQKGDIAEGYSVSREKKESFPLTVTSAQKNPTAFYLCASKRKGRGNQPQHFGDGTRLSIL.

J is TRBJ1-1 and V is TRBV30; D is perhaps TRBD1 (6 bases). This CDR3 comprises 11 residues. The V gene's germline CDR1 is GTSNPN and CDR2 SVGIG (reference sequence). V was shortened by 6 bases and J by 4 bases, with 9 bases between the two germline ends. The CDR3 DNA sequence: TGTGCCTGTCAGGGGTCCACTGAAGCTTTCTTT. This codes for CACQGSTEAFF. Complete variable domain (other parts from reference TRBV30 and TRBJ1-1): SQTIHQWPATLVQPVGSPLSLECTVEGTSNPNLYWYRQAAGRGLQLLFYSVGIGQISSEVPQNLSASRPQDRQFILSSKKLLLSDSGFYLCACQGSTEAFFGQGTRLTVV.

CDR3 in amino acids: CASSSGAVYYGYTF. DNA for the CDR3: TGTGCCAGCAGTTCAGGGGCGGTCTACTATGGCTACACCTTC. The chain has TRBV6-5 and TRBJ1-2; possibly TRBD1 for D (6 bases). V was pared by 4 bases and J by 3 bases, with 12 bases between. Germline V gene data show CDR1 as MNHEY and CDR2 as SVGAGI. The CDR3 has 14 residues.

The chain couples TRBV29-1 to TRBJ2-5; D is uncertain. This CDR3 comprises 10 residues. Germline V CDR1 and CDR2: SQVTM, ANQGSEA. V lost 7 bases and J 3 bases, leaving 6 bases between the germline ends. CDR3 in DNA: TGCAGCGCCAAGGAAGAGACCCAGTACTTC. Translated, it gives CSAKEETQYF.

This clone was observed once. This chain connects TRBV4-3 to TRBJ2-6; D perhaps matches TRBD1 (6 bases). The CDR3 length is 20 residues. The germline V gene has CDR1 LGHNA and CDR2 YSLEER. V lost 3 bases and J lost 0, with 21 bases in between. The CDR3: CASSHFGGQGLSSGANVLTF. The CDR3 nucleotides read TGCGCCAGCAGCCATTTTGGCGGTCAGGGGCTTAGCTCTGGGGCCAACGTCCTGACTTTC.

The chain is built from TRBV19 and TRBJ2-1; TRBD2 might be the D (6 bases). This CDR3 is built from 14 residues. V was cut by 5 bases and J by 4 bases, with 12 bases left in between. Germline V lookup: CDR1 LNHDA, CDR2 SQIVND (reference sequence). The DNA of the CDR3 is TGTGCCAGTAGTCCTAAGGGGAGGTACAATGAGCAGTTCTTC. Amino acid sequence: CASSPKGRYNEQFF.

This rearrangement joins TRBV6-2 or TRBV6-3 to TRBJ2-3, with TRBD2 matching over 8 bases. Germline V lookup: CDR1 MNHEY, CDR2 SVGEGT. This CDR3 has 15 amino acids. V was clipped by 1 base and J by 2 bases; unmatched bases: 2. The CDR3 bases are TGTGCCAGCAGTTACTTAGCGGGAAACACAGATACGCAGTATTTT. This gives the protein CASSYLAGNTDTQYF.

The gene calls are TRBV10-3 and TRBJ2-7, with D hard to call. V dropped 8 bases and J dropped 1 base, with 9 bases sitting between them. The CDR3 is made up of 12 amino acids. CDR1 is ENHRY, CDR2 SYGVKD, per germline. The CDR3 is CAIGASSYEQYF. The CDR3 nucleotides read TGTGCCATCGGCGCCAGTTCCTACGAGCAGTACTTC.

The chain combines TRBV6-1 with TRBJ1-2; 8 bases match TRBD1. Germline V lookup: CDR1 MNHNS, CDR2 SASEGT. The V segment lost 3 bases and the J segment 4 bases; nucleotides outside the gene matches: 7. This CDR3 spans 15 amino acids. The CDR3 here is CASSEFTGGVYGYTF. For the CDR3, the DNA is TGTGCCAGCAGTGAGTTTACAGGGGGGGTCTATGGCTACACCTTC.